This note documents a single T cell receptor beta chain sequence. The data were produced by immunoSEQ multiplex PCR, yet TCRdb's version contains in-frame clones alone and is incomplete. The profile shows roughly 50,000 clones, about 86% of them singletons. This specimen belongs to a study of blood T cell repertoires in COVID-19. The overall study: PBMCs, B-cell-depleted T cells, or T cells provided the cDNA or gDNA that made up the material.

This receptor was obtained from a man aged 70 or older with active COVID-19. Sequencing used peripheral blood.

CDR3 coding DNA: TGTGCCAGCGGACAGGGGGCAAGCACAGATACGCAGTATTTT. Translated, it gives CASGQGASTDTQYF. The chain is built from TRBV6-5 and TRBJ2-3, with TRBD1 matching 11 bases. The CDR3 totals 14 residues. Germline CDR1 MNHEY, CDR2 SVGAGI. The V segment lost 8 bases and the J segment 0 bases; nucleotides outside the gene matches: 1.